Following are 15 T cell receptor beta chains from one sample sequenced in a study of T-cell memory formation after mild COVID-19. TCRdb itself ran the 5' RACE reads through MiXCR, one entry per CDR3 protein. Among approximately 210,000 distinct CDR3 sequences listed, approximately 20% were seen once. The specimen was PBMCs or a T cell subset sorted from them (not recorded which). Receptor source: an adult woman who had mild COVID-19 (a few samples of this study predate the infection). Cell type and time point are not known.

This clonotype was detected only a few times. The rearrangement joins TRBV5-1 to TRBJ1-5; D might be TRBD1 (6 bases). The germline gives CDR1 SGHRS, CDR2 YFSETQ. Deletions cut 4 bases from V and 5 bases from J, with 10 bases between. This CDR3 comprises 13 residues. CDR3 in DNA: TGCGCCAGCAGCCGGAGGGGGGATCAGCCCCAGCATTTT. As protein: CASSRRGDQPQHF.

This clonotype was counted many times. This chain uses TRBV7-3 with TRBJ2-2; D might be TRBD1 (5 bases). Per the germline V gene, CDR1 is SGHTA and CDR2 is FQGTGA. Deletions cut 2 bases from V and 2 bases from J, with 9 bases between. The CDR3 is 15 amino acids. The CDR3 region has the DNA TGTGCCAGCAGCTTACGGCAGGGCAACACCGGGGAGCTGTTTTTT. It specifies CASSLRQGNTGELFF.

This clonotype was seen only a few times. This chain links TRBV7-9 with TRBJ2-5; 8 bases agree with TRBD2. Germline V gene lookup returns CDR1 SEHNR and CDR2 FQNEAQ (reference sequence). Germline trimming cut 0 bases from V and 0 bases from J; bases unmatched to any gene: 9. This CDR3 is built from 18 residues. In nucleotides, the CDR3 is TGTGCCAGCAGCTTAGCAGTAGCGGGGCTTACAGACCAAGAGACCCAGTACTTC. It encodes CASSLAVAGLTDQETQYF.

This clonotype was seen only a few times. V usage is TRBV24-1 and J usage is TRBJ2-1, with a possible D match to TRBD1 (5 bases). The CDR3 length is 14 residues. The germline V and J ends were trimmed by 2 bases and 5 bases, with 9 bases remaining between them. Germline lookup yields CDR1 KGHDR and CDR2 SFDVKD. Written as DNA, the CDR3 is TGTGCCACCAGTGATTGGGGCGCCCACAATGAGCAGTTCTTC. This codes for CATSDWGAHNEQFF.

This clonotype was counted between two and nine times. The chain joins TRBV14 to TRBJ2-7, with TRBD2 as a possible D gene (5 bases). This CDR3 spans 17 amino acids. V was trimmed by 4 bases and J by 3 bases, leaving 22 bases between them. Germline loops: CDR1 SGHDN, CDR2 FVKESK. CDR3: CASSPRTGTTPFYEQYF. For the CDR3, the DNA is TGTGCCAGCAGCCCACGGACGGGAACTACCCCTTTCTACGAGCAGTACTTC.

The rearrangement joins TRBV4-1 to TRBJ2-1; D is perhaps TRBD2 (6 bases). Germline V gene lookup returns CDR1 MGHRA and CDR2 YSYEKL. Trimming removed 2 bases from V and 5 bases from J, with 16 bases in between. The CDR3 is 16 amino acids. CDR3 region: CASSQPTRRIDNEQFF. CDR3 sequence (DNA): TGCGCCAGCAGCCAACCGACTAGGAGGATCGACAATGAGCAGTTCTTC.

This clonotype came up a few times. J is TRBJ1-6 and V is TRBV5-1, with 8 bases identical to TRBD1. Germline CDR1 reads SGHRS; CDR2 reads YFSETQ. This CDR3 contains 14 residues. Trimming took 3 bases from V and 10 from J; bases not matched to a gene: 6. The CDR3 DNA follows: TGCGCCAGCAGCTACGACAGGGGCCAATCACCCCTCCACTTT. Translating it yields CASSYDRGQSPLHF. Based on the CDR3 plus reference TRBV5-1 and TRBJ1-6, the full variable domain is KAGVTQTPRYLIKTRGQQVTLSCSPISGHRSVSWYQQTPGQGLQFLFEYFSETQRNKGNFPGRFSGRQFSNSRSEMNVSTLELGDSALYLCASSYDRGQSPLHFGNGTRLTVT.

By share, this clonotype ranks as medium-sized. The chain carries TRBV4-1 and TRBJ1-1; D is ambiguous. The germline V and J ends were trimmed by 3 bases and 2 bases, with 7 bases remaining between them. Germline CDR1 reads MGHRA; CDR2 reads YSYEKL. CDR3 length: 13 residues. CDR3 in amino acids: CASSHPLNTEAFF. CDR3 nucleotides: TGCGCCAGCAGCCACCCTCTTAACACTGAAGCTTTCTTT.

This chain joins TRBV29-1 and TRBJ2-5, with 12 bases fitting TRBD2. Looked up from germline, CDR1 is SQVTM and CDR2 is ANQGSEA. The V segment lost 4 bases and the J segment 2 bases; nucleotides outside the gene matches: 2. The CDR3 covers 14 residues. The CDR3 nucleotides are TGCAGCGTTGGACTAGCGGGAGATCAAGAGACCCAGTACTTC. It is translated as CSVGLAGDQETQYF.

This clonotype was seen a handful of times. CDR3 nucleotides: TGCGCCAGCAGCCGAGAAGCAGGGCGCGCGGGCTATAATTCACCCCTCCACTTT. Amino acids: CASSREAGRAGYNSPLHF. V and J are TRBV4-3 and TRBJ1-6; D may be TRBD1 (5 bases). The CDR3 extends over 18 amino acids. V was cut by 4 bases and J by 3 bases, with 19 bases left in between. Germline V gene data show CDR1 as LGHNA and CDR2 as YSLEER.

The chain carries TRBV20-1 and TRBJ2-1; D not certain. The germline CDR1 and CDR2 sequences are DFQATT and SNEGSKA (reference sequence). CDR3 length: 15 amino acids. V lost 4 bases and J 5 bases, leaving 18 bases between the germline ends. The CDR3 here is CSATTWGFRNNEQFF. In nucleotides, the CDR3 is TGCAGTGCTACCACCTGGGGATTCAGAAACAATGAGCAGTTCTTC.

The CDR3, as DNA: TGTGCCAGCAGCCAGTGGGTAGCGGGGGCCCCCGGGGAGCTGTTTTTT. This gives the protein CASSQWVAGAPGELFF. The rearrangement uses TRBV7-2 and TRBJ2-2; 9 bases are a match to TRBD2. From germline, CDR1 is SGHTA and CDR2 FQGNSA. J gave up 6 bases and V 5 bases, and 10 bases lay outside the gene matches. The CDR3 contains 16 residues.

The gene calls are TRBV5-1 and TRBJ1-1; unclear D gene. The V gene's germline CDR1 is SGHRS and CDR2 YFSETQ. V shed 5 bases and J shed 2 bases, with 10 bases lying between them. The CDR3 consists of 13 residues. The CDR3 region has the DNA TGCGCCAGCAGTTACATACTAAACACTGAAGCTTTCTTT. It translates to CASSYILNTEAFF. The full variable domain, in which reference TRBV5-1 and TRBJ1-1 provide the parts outside the CDR3, is KAGVTQTPRYLIKTRGQQVTLSCSPISGHRSVSWYQQTPGQGLQFLFEYFSETQRNKGNFPGRFSGRQFSNSRSEMNVSTLELGDSALYLCASSYILNTEAFFGQGTRLTVV.

V gene TRBV18 combines with J gene TRBJ2-3; maybe TRBD1 (6 bases). V was cut by 0 bases and J by 0 bases, with 16 bases left in between. Per the germline V gene, CDR1 is KGHSH and CDR2 is LQKENI. The CDR3 spans 18 residues. CDR3 in amino acids: CASSPPNPGHISTDTQYF. The CDR3 DNA follows: TGTGCCAGCTCACCACCAAATCCGGGACACATCAGCACAGATACGCAGTATTTT.

Here the CDR3 DNA reads TGTGCCAGCAGCCCTAACGGGAGGCTAGCGGGCGAGCAGTACTTC. Residues: CASSPNGRLAGEQYF. The J gene is TRBJ2-7, the V gene TRBV7-2; TRBD2 agrees at 8 bases. The CDR3 is 15 amino acids. The V gene's germline CDR1 is SGHTA and CDR2 FQGNSA. J lost 6 bases, V lost 5 bases, and 12 bases had no gene match.